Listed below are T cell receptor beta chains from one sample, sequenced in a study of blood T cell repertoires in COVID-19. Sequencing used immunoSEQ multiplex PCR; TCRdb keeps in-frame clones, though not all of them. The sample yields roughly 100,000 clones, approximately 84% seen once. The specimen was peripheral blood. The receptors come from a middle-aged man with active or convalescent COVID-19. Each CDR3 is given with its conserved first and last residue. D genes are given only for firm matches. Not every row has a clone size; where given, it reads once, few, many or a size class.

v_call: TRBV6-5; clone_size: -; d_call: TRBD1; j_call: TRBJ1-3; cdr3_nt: TGTGCCAGCACCCGGGACAGGGGAGACACCATATATTTT; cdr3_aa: CASTRDRGDTIYF
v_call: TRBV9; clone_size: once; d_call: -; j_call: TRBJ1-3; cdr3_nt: TGTGCCAGCAGCGTAGGTGCAGAACCCTCTGGAAACACCATATATTTT; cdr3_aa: CASSVGAEPSGNTIYF
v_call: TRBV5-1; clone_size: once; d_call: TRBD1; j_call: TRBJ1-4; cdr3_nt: TGCGCCAGCAGTCTGACAGGGGTTGAAAAACTGTTTTTT; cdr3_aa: CASSLTGVEKLFF
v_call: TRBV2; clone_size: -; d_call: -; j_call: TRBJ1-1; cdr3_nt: TGTGCCAGCATCGCAGGGTTGAACACTGAAGCTTTCTTT; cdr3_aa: CASIAGLNTEAFF
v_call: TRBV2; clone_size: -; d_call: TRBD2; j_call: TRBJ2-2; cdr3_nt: TGTGCCAGCAGTGAAGACCGCGGGGGGAACACCGGGGAGCTGTTTTTT; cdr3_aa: CASSEDRGGNTGELFF
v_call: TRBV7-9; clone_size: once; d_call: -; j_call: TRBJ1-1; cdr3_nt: TGTGCCAGCAGCTCATCGGACATGAACACTGAAGCTTTCTTT; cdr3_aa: CASSSSDMNTEAFF
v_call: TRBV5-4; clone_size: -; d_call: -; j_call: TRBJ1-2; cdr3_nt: TGTGCCAGCAGCTTGTCCAGGCCTAACTATGGCTACACCTTC; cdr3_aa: CASSLSRPNYGYTF
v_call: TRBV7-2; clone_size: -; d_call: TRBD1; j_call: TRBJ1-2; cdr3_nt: TGTGCCAGCACCTTGACAGGGGGGTCATCTGCTAACTATGGCTACACCTTC; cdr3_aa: CASTLTGGSSANYGYTF
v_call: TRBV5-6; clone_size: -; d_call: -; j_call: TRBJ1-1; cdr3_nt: TGTGCCAGCAGCTTGTGGGTGGGCAGGGGCGCTGAAGCTTTCTTT; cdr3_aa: CASSLWVGRGAEAFF
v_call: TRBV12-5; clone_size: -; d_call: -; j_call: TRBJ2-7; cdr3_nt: TGTGCTAGTGGTTTGGGAGGTCAGGAGGCCCGCTACGAGCAGTACTTC; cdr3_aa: CASGLGGQEARYEQYF
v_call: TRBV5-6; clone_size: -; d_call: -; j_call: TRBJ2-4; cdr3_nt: TGTGCCAGCAGCTTGGTTACTCTAGCCAAAAACATTCAGTACTTC; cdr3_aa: CASSLVTLAKNIQYF
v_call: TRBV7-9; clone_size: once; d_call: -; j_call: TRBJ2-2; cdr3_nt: TGTGCCAGCAGCTTGGGCGGGGGCGACACCGGGGAGCTGTTTTTT; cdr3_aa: CASSLGGGDTGELFF
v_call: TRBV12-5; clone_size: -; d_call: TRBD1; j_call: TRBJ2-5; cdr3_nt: TGTGCTAGTGGTTTGGGACTTAACAGGGGCGAGACCCAGTACTTC; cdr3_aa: CASGLGLNRGETQYF
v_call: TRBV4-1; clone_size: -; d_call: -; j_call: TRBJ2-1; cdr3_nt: TGCGCCAGCAGCCAAGACCCAGTCTCCTACAATGAGCAGTTCTTC; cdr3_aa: CASSQDPVSYNEQFF
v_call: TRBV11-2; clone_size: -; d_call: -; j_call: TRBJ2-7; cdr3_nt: TGTGCCAGCAGCTCTCAGGGGTCCAACGAGCAGTACTTC; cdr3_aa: CASSSQGSNEQYF
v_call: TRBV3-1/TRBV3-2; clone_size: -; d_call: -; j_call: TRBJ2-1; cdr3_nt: TGTGCCAGCAGCCAAGTATCGAGAGGGGGGGTCTACAATGAGCAGTTCTTC; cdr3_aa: CASSQVSRGGVYNEQFF
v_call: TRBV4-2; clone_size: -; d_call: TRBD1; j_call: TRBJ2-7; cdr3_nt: TGTGCCAGCAGCCGAGCGACAGGGGCCGCCTACGAGCAGTACTTC; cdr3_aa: CASSRATGAAYEQYF
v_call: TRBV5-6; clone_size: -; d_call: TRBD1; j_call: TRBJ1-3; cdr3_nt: TGTGCCAGCAGCTGGGACAGTGGAAACACCATATATTTT; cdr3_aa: CASSWDSGNTIYF
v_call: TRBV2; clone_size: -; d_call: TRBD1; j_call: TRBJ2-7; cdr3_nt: TGTGCCAGCAACAAACAGGGGACCTACGAGCAGTACTTC; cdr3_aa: CASNKQGTYEQYF
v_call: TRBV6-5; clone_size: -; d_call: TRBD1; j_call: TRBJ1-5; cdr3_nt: TGTGCCAGCAGTTATGGGGCCAGGGGGCAGGAGCCCCAGCATTTT; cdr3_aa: CASSYGARGQEPQHF
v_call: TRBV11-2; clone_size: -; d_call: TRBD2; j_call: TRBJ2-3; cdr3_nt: TGTGCCAGCAGCTTAGAGGCTAGCGGGGTAGATACGCAGTATTTT; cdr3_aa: CASSLEASGVDTQYF
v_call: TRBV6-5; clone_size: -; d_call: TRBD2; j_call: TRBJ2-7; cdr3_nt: TGTGCCAGCAGTTATAAAGCGGGGGGCTACGAGCAGTACTTC; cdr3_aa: CASSYKAGGYEQYF
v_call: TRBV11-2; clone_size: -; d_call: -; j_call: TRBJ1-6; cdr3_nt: TGTGCCAGCAGCTTAGTACTGAGGGCTACCCTCCACTTT; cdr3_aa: CASSLVLRATLHF
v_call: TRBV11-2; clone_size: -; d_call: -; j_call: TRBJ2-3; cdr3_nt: TGTGCCAGCAGCTTAGCACAGTACCGCACAGATACGCAGTATTTT; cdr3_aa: CASSLAQYRTDTQYF
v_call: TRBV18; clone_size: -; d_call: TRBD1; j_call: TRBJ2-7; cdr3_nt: TGTGCCAGCTCACCCACACAGGGGGCTTTGGACGAGCAGTACTTC; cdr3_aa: CASSPTQGALDEQYF
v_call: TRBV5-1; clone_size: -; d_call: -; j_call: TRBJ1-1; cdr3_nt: TGCGCCAGCAACGGACAGATGAACACTGAAGCTTTCTTT; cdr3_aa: CASNGQMNTEAFF
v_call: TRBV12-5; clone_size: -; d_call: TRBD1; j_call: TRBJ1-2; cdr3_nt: TGTGCTAGTGGTCCAAGGGACAGGGCTCGCTACACCTTC; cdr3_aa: CASGPRDRARYTF
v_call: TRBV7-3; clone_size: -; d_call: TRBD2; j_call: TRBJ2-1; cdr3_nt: TGTGCCAGCAGCCAGAATACGGGGGGGCTTAATGAGCAGTTCTTC; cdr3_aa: CASSQNTGGLNEQFF
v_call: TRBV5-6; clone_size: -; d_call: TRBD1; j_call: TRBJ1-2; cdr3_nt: TGTGCCAGCAGCCTAAGAGGGGGCAACTATGGCTACACCTTC; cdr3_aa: CASSLRGGNYGYTF
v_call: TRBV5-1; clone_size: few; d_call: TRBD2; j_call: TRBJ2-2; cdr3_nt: TGCGCCAGCAGACTAGCGGGGGGGAACACCGGGGAGCTGTTTTTT; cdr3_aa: CASRLAGGNTGELFF
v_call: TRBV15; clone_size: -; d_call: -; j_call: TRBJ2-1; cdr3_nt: TGTGCCACCAGCAGAGAAACGAGTAACCTCAATGAGCAGTTCTTC; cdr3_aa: CATSRETSNLNEQFF
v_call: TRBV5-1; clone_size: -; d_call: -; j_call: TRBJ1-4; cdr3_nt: TGCGCCAGCAGCTTGGTATCGGGTCCGACTAATGAAAAACTGTTTTTT; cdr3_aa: CASSLVSGPTNEKLFF
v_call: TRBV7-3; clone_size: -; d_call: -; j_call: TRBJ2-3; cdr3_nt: TGTGCCAGCAGCGTAACGGCCGGAGTAGATACGCAGTATTTT; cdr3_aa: CASSVTAGVDTQYF
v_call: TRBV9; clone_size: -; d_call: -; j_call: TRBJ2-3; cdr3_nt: TGTGCCAGCAGCGTAGCCCGTCTAGCGCAGGGAGATACGCAGTATTTT; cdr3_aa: CASSVARLAQGDTQYF
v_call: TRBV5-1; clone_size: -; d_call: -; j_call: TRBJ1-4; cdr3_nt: TGCGCCAGCGGTCCCGGGGATGATGAAAAACTGTTTTTT; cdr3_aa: CASGPGDDEKLFF
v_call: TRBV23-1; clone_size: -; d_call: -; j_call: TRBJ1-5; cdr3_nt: TGCGCCAGTCGAAGGAGGTTTCAGGGGAATCAGCCCCAGCATTTT; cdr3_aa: CASRRRFQGNQPQHF
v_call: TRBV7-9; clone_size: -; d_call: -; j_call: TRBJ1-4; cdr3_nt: TGTGCCAGCAGCCTACGGAGGGGAGGTGAAAAACTGTTTTTT; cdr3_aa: CASSLRRGGEKLFF
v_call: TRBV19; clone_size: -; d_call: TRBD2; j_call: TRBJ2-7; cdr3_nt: TGTGCCAGTAGTCCGGGGGGACTAGCGGATAACTACGAGCAGTACTTC; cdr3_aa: CASSPGGLADNYEQYF
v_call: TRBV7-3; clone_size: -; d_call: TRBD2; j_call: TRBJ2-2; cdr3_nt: TGTGCCAGCAGCCTCGGGGGAGCGGGGCGTGCCGGGGAGCTGTTTTTT; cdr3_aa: CASSLGGAGRAGELFF
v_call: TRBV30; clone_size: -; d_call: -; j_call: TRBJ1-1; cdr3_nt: TGTGCCTGGGGGGCAGGGAAGAACACTGAAGCTTTCTTT; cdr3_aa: CAWGAGKNTEAFF
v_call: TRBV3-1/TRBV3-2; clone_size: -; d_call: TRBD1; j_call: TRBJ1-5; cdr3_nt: TGTGCCAGCAGCCAAGGATCAGGAGGGGGCGGAGGTCAGCCCCAGCATTTT; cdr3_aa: CASSQGSGGGGGQPQHF
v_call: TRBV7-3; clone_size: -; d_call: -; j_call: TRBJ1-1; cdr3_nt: TGTGCCAGCAGCTTAACGGGGGGCACTGAAGCTTTCTTT; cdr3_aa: CASSLTGGTEAFF
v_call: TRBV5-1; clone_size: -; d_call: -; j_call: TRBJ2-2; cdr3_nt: TGCGCCAGCAGCCCCGGACTTGCCGGGGAGCTGTTTTTT; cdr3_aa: CASSPGLAGELFF
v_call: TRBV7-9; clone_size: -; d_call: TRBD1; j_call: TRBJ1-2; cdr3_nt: TGTGCCAGCAGCCAGGGACAGGCCAACTATGGCTACACCTTC; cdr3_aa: CASSQGQANYGYTF
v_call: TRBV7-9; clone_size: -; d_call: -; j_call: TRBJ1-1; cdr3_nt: TGTGCCAGCAGCTTAGGAACAGATCAGAACACTGAAGCTTTCTTT; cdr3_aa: CASSLGTDQNTEAFF